The present TCR beta chain was sequenced within a study of cytomegalovirus exposure and HLA in healthy donors. All donors participated as healthy donors of bone marrow. Turning to this clone: Its antigen is currently unknown.

The V gene's germline CDR1 is MDHEN and CDR2 SYDVKM. V was clipped by 9 bases and J by 7 bases; unmatched bases: 14. The CDR3 loop spans 15 amino acids. The PCR ran on 60 Vbeta and 13 Jbeta primers. Sequenced by immunoSEQ multiplex PCR; TCRdb stores in-frame clones only, minus some. The ten top clones account for about 3.8%, within a sample of fewer than 85,000 clones. Study conclusions and caveats: It has been reported that TCR beta sequences accurately predicted the HLA-A and HLA-B alleles of most subjects.

The V gene is TRBV28, the J gene TRBJ2-3, with TRBD2 matching 9 bases. Sequencing was performed on PBMCs. This receptor was identified in a female donor in good health and CMV-seropositive. CDR3 bases: TGTGCCAGTATGGAAGGCGGGAGGGAGGGGAATACGCAGTATTTT. Translating gives CASMEGGREGNTQYF.